Shown below are 29 T cell receptor beta chains from a single sample sequenced in a study of CD8 T cells in ankylosing spondylitis. Their cognate antigens are unknown. General study points: One TCR beta motif, made up of about 8 highly homologous variants, appeared characteristic of ankylosing spondylitis blood.

TCRdb re-analysed the 5' RACE reads in MiXCR, keeping a single row per CDR3 protein. The repertoire includes fewer than 650,000 distinct CDR3 sequences, 10% to 15% of them detected once, and 6.5% to 7% sits in the top ten. Sample: blood, either unsorted or a sorted T cell fraction (not recorded which). The receptors come from a male donor with ankylosing spondylitis.

In its sample, this clonotype was seen a few times. This sequence joins TRBV24-1 and TRBJ2-5, with 9 bases identical to TRBD2. There are 14 residues in the CDR3. With V trimmed by 5 bases and J by 5 bases, 5 bases remained unmatched. The germline gives CDR1 KGHDR, CDR2 SFDVKD. The CDR3 DNA is TGTGCCACCAGTGTAGCTAGCGGGGAGGAGACCCAGTACTTC. This sequence encodes CATSVASGEETQYF.

This rearrangement joins TRBV5-5 to TRBJ2-7; 10 nucleotides agree with TRBD2. Germline V CDR1 and CDR2: SGHKS, YYEKEE (reference sequence). This CDR3 comprises 17 residues. Trimming at V came to 4 bases and at J to 7 bases, leaving 17 bases not matched to a gene. The CDR3 nucleotides are TGTGCCAGCAGCCTCACTGTGTTGACTAGCGGGTCGGGAGAGCAGTACTTC. Residues: CASSLTVLTSGSGEQYF.

This clonotype showed up just a few times. This chain connects TRBV3-1 to TRBJ2-3; TRBD2 is a possible D gene (6 bases). CDR1 is LGHDT, CDR2 YNNKEL, per germline (reference sequence). The germline V and J ends were trimmed by 0 bases and 5 bases, with 12 bases remaining between them. The CDR3 has 15 amino acids. CDR3 in DNA: TGTGCCAGCAGCCAAGATTTCAGGCGGGGAGATACGCAGTATTTT. It codes for CASSQDFRRGDTQYF.

This clonotype was observed many times. The V gene is TRBV20-1, the J gene TRBJ2-1; tentatively, D is TRBD2 (6 bases). Trimming removed 5 bases at V and 4 bases at J, with 15 bases between. This CDR3 is 14 amino acids long. The germline V gene encodes CDR1 DFQATT and CDR2 SNEGSKA (reference sequence). CDR3 residues: CSAGGLSGYNEQFF. CDR3 DNA sequence: TGCAGTGCTGGGGGTCTTAGCGGATACAATGAGCAGTTCTTC.

This clonotype has only a few counts. The chain links TRBV20-1 to TRBJ2-7; either TRBD1 or TRBD2 may fit D (5 bases each). The CDR3 sequence is 11 residues long. Germline V gene lookup returns CDR1 DFQATT and CDR2 SNEGSKA (reference sequence). The V gene lost 5 bases and the J gene lost 7 bases, with 12 bases spanning the gap. Written as DNA, the CDR3 is TGCAGTGCTCGGGACCTCCAGGAGCAGTACTTC. It yields the protein CSARDLQEQYF.

The table lists this clonotype with many counts. The genes are TRBV12-3 or TRBV12-4 and TRBJ2-2, with 7 bases matching TRBD2. This CDR3 is 13 amino acids long. With 6 bases clipped from V and 7 bases from J, the junction kept 5 bases outside the gene matches. The CDR3 DNA follows: TGTGCCAGCAGCAAACTAGCGAACGGGGAGCTGTTTTTT. Its translation is CASSKLANGELFF.

The rearrangement uses TRBV20-1 and TRBJ2-1; D is uncertain. Germline CDR1 reads DFQATT; CDR2 reads SNEGSKA (reference sequence). Trimming took off 1 base at V and 5 bases at J, with 15 bases between the two ends. The CDR3 spans 15 residues. This chain's CDR3 is CSARVFLVADNEQFF. The CDR3 DNA sequence: TGCAGTGCTAGAGTATTCCTAGTCGCGGACAATGAGCAGTTCTTC.

This chain connects TRBV7-7 to TRBJ1-4; D remains ambiguous. The V end was cut by 3 bases, the J end by 1 base, with 12 bases between. The germline V gene encodes CDR1 SSHAT and CDR2 FNYEAQ (reference sequence). The CDR3 is 16 residues long. In DNA form, the CDR3 reads TGTGCCAGCAGCTTTGGGCCGCCCTTAACTAATGAAAAACTGTTTTTT. This translates into CASSFGPPLTNEKLFF.

The chain combines TRBV7-2 with TRBJ2-3; D may be TRBD2 (6 bases). Germline V gene lookup returns CDR1 SGHTA and CDR2 FQGNSA. The CDR3 spans 16 residues. The V gene lost 6 bases and the J gene lost 2 bases, with 18 bases spanning the gap. CDR3 sequence (DNA): TGTGCCAGCAGTCTGGGAGGTCTAGCGACCACAGATACGCAGTATTTT. It translates to CASSLGGLATTDTQYF.

V is TRBV2 and J is TRBJ2-5; 9 bases line up with TRBD2. The germline V gene has CDR1 SNHLY and CDR2 FYNNEI. J lost 1 base, V lost 4 bases, and 4 bases had no gene match. CDR3 size: 15 residues. CDR3 region: CASSGVSGSQETQYF. Here the CDR3 DNA reads TGTGCCAGCAGTGGGGTTAGCGGGAGCCAAGAGACCCAGTACTTC.

The sample holds many counts of this clonotype. The chain has TRBV11-2 and TRBJ2-3; no firm D call. Trimming removed 6 bases at V and 3 bases at J, with 16 bases between. CDR3 size: 15 residues. CDR1 and CDR2 (germline): SGHAT, FQNNGV. CDR3 residues: CASSPFPGSTDTQYF. As DNA, the CDR3 is TGTGCCAGCAGTCCCTTTCCGGGCAGTACAGATACGCAGTATTTT.

The rearrangement joins TRBV12-3 or TRBV12-4 to TRBJ2-5; D may match TRBD1 or TRBD2 (5 bases each). V dropped 6 bases and J dropped 7 bases, with 12 bases sitting between them. The CDR3 has 12 residues. CDR3 sequence (DNA): TGTGCCAGCAGACGAGACGGGGCGACCCAGTACTTC. Its translation is CASRRDGATQYF.

The chain is built from TRBV20-1 and TRBJ1-1; D is undetermined. Germline values: CDR1 DFQATT, CDR2 SNEGSKA (reference sequence). This CDR3 has 11 amino acids. The V gene lost 1 base and the J gene lost 7 bases, with 7 bases spanning the gap. The CDR3 DNA reads TGCAGTGCTAGAGGGGAGGTTGAAGCTTTCTTT. Translating gives CSARGEVEAFF.

V is TRBV6-1 and J is TRBJ1-5; D unclear. Germline V gene lookup returns CDR1 MNHNS and CDR2 SASEGT. Trimming removed 8 bases at V and 0 bases at J, with 11 bases between. CDR3 length: 14 amino acids. CDR3: CASATSFSNQPQHF. The CDR3 coding sequence is TGTGCCAGCGCGACTAGCTTTAGCAATCAGCCCCAGCATTTT.

This clonotype was counted only a few times. This chain links TRBV20-1 with TRBJ2-1, with 13 bases that match TRBD2. The CDR3 extends over 15 amino acids. Germline CDR1 DFQATT, CDR2 SNEGSKA (reference sequence). V shed 8 bases, J shed 4 bases, and the junction held 8 bases outside the gene matches. The CDR3: CSKKAGLAGYNEQFF. The CDR3 DNA is TGCAGTAAGAAAGCGGGACTAGCGGGATACAATGAGCAGTTCTTC.

This clonotype was counted many times. The chain recombines TRBV7-8 with TRBJ1-5, with 7 bases fitting TRBD1. The V and J ends lost 1 base and 2 bases, in that order; junction bases with no gene match: 5. The germline CDR1 and CDR2 sequences are SGHVS and FQNEAQ. The CDR3 totals 16 residues. CDR3 region: CASSLGGGAGNQPQHF. The CDR3 coding sequence is TGTGCCAGCAGCTTAGGAGGGGGCGCCGGCAATCAGCCCCAGCATTTT.

The rearrangement uses TRBV20-1 and TRBJ2-5, with D maybe TRBD2 (6 bases). Trimming removed 0 bases at V and 0 bases at J, with 14 bases between. Germline assignment: CDR1 DFQATT and CDR2 SNEGSKA (reference sequence). The CDR3 covers 16 residues. CDR3 coding DNA: TGCAGTGCTAGAGATCCAGTGCGGGGAAACCAAGAGACCCAGTACTTC. Amino acids: CSARDPVRGNQETQYF.

The chain links TRBV3-1 to TRBJ2-3; D may match TRBD1 or TRBD2 (5 bases each). V shed 0 bases and J shed 1 base, with 11 bases lying between them. This CDR3 contains 16 residues. The V gene's germline CDR1 is LGHDT and CDR2 YNNKEL (reference sequence). CDR3 coding DNA: TGTGCCAGCAGCCAAGACCCGGGACCAGGCACAGATACGCAGTATTTT. Its translation: CASSQDPGPGTDTQYF.

This clonotype has at least ten counts. The chain carries TRBV10-3 and TRBJ2-2; tentative D call: TRBD1 (7 bases). V lost 11 bases and J lost 7, with 20 bases in between. The CDR3 is 14 amino acids. Germline CDR1 reads ENHRY; CDR2 reads SYGVKD. The CDR3 nucleotides are TGTGCCGCCGCAGGAGACAGGGAGGTCGGGGAGCTGTTTTTT. Its translation is CAAAGDREVGELFF.

The sample holds many counts of this clonotype. The CDR3, as DNA: TGTGCCAGCACCGTCGCCTACAATGAGCAGTTCTTC. Its protein product is CASTVAYNEQFF. V usage is TRBV7-9 and J usage is TRBJ2-1; D not certain. The germline CDR1 and CDR2 sequences are SEHNR and FQNEAQ (reference sequence). This CDR3 contains 12 residues. Trimming took 7 bases from V and 2 from J, leaving 6 bases between them.

This clonotype was counted only a few times. The chain uses TRBV12-3 or TRBV12-4 and TRBJ2-1, with D tentatively TRBD1 or TRBD2 (5 bases each). The CDR3 contains 15 residues. V was cut by 6 bases and J by 6 bases, with 18 bases left in between. The CDR3 DNA is TGTGCCAGCAGATCCGGGACCCTCGCGGGCAATGAGCAGTTCTTC. It specifies CASRSGTLAGNEQFF.

The chain combines TRBV6-1 with TRBJ1-1, with D unresolved. The germline CDR1 and CDR2 sequences are MNHNS and SASEGT. V lost 2 bases, J lost 0 bases, and 10 bases lay in between. This CDR3 is built from 15 residues. The CDR3 DNA follows: TGTGCCAGCAGTGAACTCGGGCAGTTGAACACTGAAGCTTTCTTT. Translated, it gives CASSELGQLNTEAFF.

This clonotype showed up many times. The rearrangement joins TRBV12-3 or TRBV12-4 to TRBJ2-1; TRBD1 matches 8 bases. V lost 8 bases, J lost 7 bases, and 7 bases stayed unmatched. The CDR3 totals 13 residues. CDR3 sequence: CASWNRGENEQFF. In DNA form, the CDR3 reads TGTGCCAGCTGGAACAGGGGGGAGAATGAGCAGTTCTTC.

The chain recombines TRBV3-1 with TRBJ2-1; no clear D gene. Trimming cost V 3 bases and J 10 bases, with 22 bases left between them. The CDR3 is 16 amino acids. The germline V gene encodes CDR1 LGHDT and CDR2 YNNKEL (reference sequence). CDR3 residues: CASSHFDAARLKEQFF. CDR3 nucleotide sequence: TGTGCCAGCAGCCATTTCGATGCGGCTCGTCTCAAGGAGCAGTTCTTC.

This clonotype was counted a few times. The chain is built from TRBV20-1 and TRBJ2-5, with D tentatively TRBD1 (5 bases). Germline-derived CDR1 and CDR2 are DFQATT and SNEGSKA (reference sequence). Trimming shortened V by 0 bases and J by 5 bases, and 16 bases separated the two germline ends. The CDR3 is 15 amino acids. The CDR3 protein is CSAREGVLIFETQYF. In DNA form, the CDR3 reads TGCAGTGCTAGAGAAGGGGTTTTGATTTTCGAGACCCAGTACTTC.

This clonotype was observed a handful of times. V usage is TRBV29-1 and J usage is TRBJ1-3, with no clear D. V was cut by 4 bases and J by 1 base, with 8 bases left in between. This CDR3 contains 13 residues. Germline V gene data show CDR1 as SQVTM and CDR2 as ANQGSEA. The CDR3 DNA is TGCAGCGTTGTGGTTGGATCTGGAAACACCATATATTTT. Translation gives CSVVVGSGNTIYF.

In DNA, the CDR3 is TGTGCCAGTACCTTCGGCAGGGATGAAAAACTGTTTTTT. This translates into CASTFGRDEKLFF. J is TRBJ1-4 and V is TRBV5-6; D might be TRBD1 (5 bases). From germline, CDR1 is SGHDT and CDR2 YYEEEE. The V gene lost 8 bases and the J gene lost 6 bases, with 14 bases spanning the gap. This CDR3 region has 13 residues.

This clonotype has just a few counts. The genes are TRBV7-8 and TRBJ2-7; no clear D. This CDR3 spans 12 amino acids. CDR1 and CDR2 (germline): SGHVS, FQNEAQ. V shed 5 bases and J shed 7 bases, with 12 bases lying between them. The CDR3 DNA sequence: TGTGCCAGCAGCCTTCTTTTACCGGAGCAGTACTTC. The encoded protein is CASSLLLPEQYF.

This clonotype appeared many times. The V gene is TRBV5-1, the J gene TRBJ2-1, with D tentatively TRBD2 (6 bases). The CDR3 has 13 residues. Trimming took 2 bases from V and 7 from J, leaving 10 bases between them. Germline assignment: CDR1 SGHRS and CDR2 YFSETQ. The DNA of the CDR3 is TGCGCCAGCAGCTTCCCTAGCGTAAATGAGCAGTTCTTC. This sequence encodes CASSFPSVNEQFF.